What follows are 27 T cell receptor beta chains derived from one specimen sequenced in a study of PD-1 blockade in classical Hodgkin lymphoma. The method was immunoSEQ multiplex PCR; TCRdb's version includes in-frame clones alone and lacks a portion of them. The table has about 24,000 clones, around 80% seen once; the top ten hold 6.2%. Time point described: cycle 4 day 1 (C4D1), after 6 weeks of nivolumab. Each and every patient relapsed after autologous stem cell transplantation, and patients got differing brentuximab vedotin exposure. Sequenced here: peripheral blood mononuclear cells (PBMCs), sampled before the fourth cycle of nivolumab. The receptors here all came from a human donor with classical Hodgkin lymphoma.

The chain carries TRBV28 and TRBJ2-3; D unresolved. The CDR3 spans 15 residues. V lost 5 bases and J lost 2, with 14 bases in between. Germline lookup yields CDR1 MDHEN and CDR2 SYDVKM. CDR3 sequence reads: CASSPGFLYTDTQYF. CDR3 in DNA: TGTGCCAGCAGTCCGGGCTTCCTTTACACAGATACGCAGTATTTT.

The chain uses TRBV5-5 and TRBJ1-5, with 10 bases identical to TRBD1. The CDR3 loop spans 16 amino acids. With V trimmed by 0 bases and J by 6 bases, 6 bases remained unmatched. The V gene's germline CDR1 is SGHKS and CDR2 YYEKEE (reference sequence). The CDR3 is CASSLADGTGVQPQHF. The DNA of the CDR3 is TGTGCCAGCAGCTTGGCCGACGGGACAGGGGTTCAGCCCCAGCATTTT.

V is TRBV5-1 and J is TRBJ2-2; D gene unclear. Trimming stripped 2 bases from V and 0 bases from J, with 8 bases between. CDR3 length: 15 residues. Per germline, CDR1 SGHRS and CDR2 YFSETQ. This CDR3 is CASSFGSSNTGELFF. The CDR3 DNA sequence: TGCGCCAGCAGCTTTGGCAGCTCGAACACCGGGGAGCTGTTTTTT.

V gene TRBV5-1 combines with J gene TRBJ1-3; TRBD1 might be the D (5 bases). The V and J ends lost 1 base and 0 bases respectively, with 11 bases between them. The CDR3 contains 16 residues. The germline V gene has CDR1 SGHRS and CDR2 YFSETQ. The CDR3 sequence: CASSLTGTPSGNTIYF. The CDR3 DNA follows: TGCGCCAGCAGCTTGACAGGTACGCCCTCTGGAAACACCATATATTTT. Based on the CDR3 plus reference TRBV5-1 and TRBJ1-3, the full variable domain is KAGVTQTPRYLIKTRGQQVTLSCSPISGHRSVSWYQQTPGQGLQFLFEYFSETQRNKGNFPGRFSGRQFSNSRSEMNVSTLELGDSALYLCASSLTGTPSGNTIYFGEGSWLTVV.

The chain has TRBV28 and TRBJ1-5; D perhaps matches TRBD1 (6 bases). The V end lost 2 bases, the J end lost 5 bases, and 10 bases lay between the germline ends. The CDR3 loop spans 14 amino acids. Germline values: CDR1 MDHEN, CDR2 SYDVKM. The CDR3 bases are TGTGCCAGCAGTTTAGGGGCAGGGGATCAGCCCCAGCATTTT. Its protein is CASSLGAGDQPQHF.

This clone was observed once. This chain connects TRBV9 to TRBJ2-1; D possibly matches TRBD1 or TRBD2 (6 bases each). In germline, CDR1 is SGDLS, CDR2 YYNGEE. The CDR3 has 16 residues. Trimming left V 4 bases short and J 7 bases short, with 21 bases between. The CDR3: CASSPRRGGTGNEQFF. CDR3 DNA sequence: TGTGCCAGCAGCCCCCGGAGGGGAGGTACAGGGAATGAGCAGTTCTTC.

The rearrangement links TRBV18 to TRBJ1-2, with D uncertain. CDR1 is KGHSH, CDR2 LQKENI, per germline. The CDR3 sequence is 16 residues long. V lost 2 bases and J 0 bases, leaving 13 bases between the germline ends. The CDR3 loop reads CASSPLDVRTNYGYTF. The CDR3 DNA follows: TGTGCCAGCTCACCATTGGACGTTCGAACTAACTATGGCTACACCTTC.

This clone was seen a handful of times. The chain is built from TRBV6-1 and TRBJ2-1; 8 bases match TRBD2. V dropped 5 bases and J dropped 2; count of bases not matched to a gene: 11. CDR3 length equals 17 residues. CDR1 and CDR2 (germline): MNHNS, SASEGT. The CDR3 DNA sequence: TGTGCCAGCAGTCAAGGTCTAACTAGCGGAGCCTACAATGAGCAGTTCTTC. It encodes CASSQGLTSGAYNEQFF.

The chain uses TRBV7-6 and TRBJ2-7, with 10 bases aligning to TRBD2. Germline V gives CDR1 SGHVS, CDR2 FNYEAQ. CDR3 length: 16 residues. V was clipped by 0 bases and J by 5 bases; unmatched bases: 7. CDR3 sequence reads: CASSLAPSGSTHEQYF. The CDR3 bases are TGTGCCAGCAGCTTAGCCCCTAGCGGGAGCACCCACGAGCAGTACTTC.

The chain joins TRBV9 to TRBJ1-2; D is possibly TRBD1 (6 bases). Between the trimmed V and J ends, which lost 2 bases and 6 bases, there was a span of 17 bases. Germline lookup yields CDR1 SGDLS and CDR2 YYNGEE. This CDR3 is built from 15 residues. CDR3 amino acids: CASSVSQGPRDGYTF. In DNA form, the CDR3 reads TGTGCCAGCAGCGTTTCACAGGGACCACGGGATGGCTACACCTTC.

The chain is built from TRBV27 and TRBJ1-5; 10 nucleotides agree with TRBD1. The germline V gene has CDR1 MNHEY and CDR2 SMNVEV (reference sequence). V shed 6 bases and J 6 bases; nucleotides not matched to a gene: 8. This CDR3 contains 15 residues. Here the CDR3 reads CASRPWGQGRQPQHF. The CDR3 nucleotides read TGTGCCAGCAGGCCTTGGGGACAGGGGCGTCAGCCCCAGCATTTT.

This clone appeared once. The chain couples TRBV5-8 to TRBJ1-2; no definite D call. This CDR3 comprises 13 residues. V lost 4 bases, J lost 1 base, and 8 bases lay in between. The V gene's germline CDR1 is SGHTS and CDR2 YDEGEE. In nucleotides, the CDR3 is TGTGCCAGCAGCCGGAGGGTTAACTATGGCTACACCTTC. It translates to CASSRRVNYGYTF.

This rearrangement joins TRBV29-1 to TRBJ1-1; possible D gene TRBD1, 5 bases. The CDR3 has 13 residues. Trimming took off 7 bases at V and 5 bases at J, with 17 bases between the two ends. The germline CDR1 and CDR2 sequences are SQVTM and ANQGSEA. In DNA form, the CDR3 reads TGCAGCGGTGCCCAGGGAGGTTGGACTGAAGCTTTCTTT. Translated: CSGAQGGWTEAFF.

The V and J genes are TRBV19 and TRBJ1-3; D gene uncertain. Germline-derived CDR1 and CDR2 are LNHDA and SQIVND (reference sequence). This CDR3 comprises 15 residues. Trimming cost V 3 bases and J 2 bases, with 11 bases left between them. The CDR3 DNA reads TGTGCCAGTAGTATCGCGACATTTGCTGGAAACACCATATATTTT. It yields the protein CASSIATFAGNTIYF.

The chain uses TRBV19 and TRBJ2-1, with a possible D match to TRBD1 (6 bases). Trimming removed 0 bases at V and 12 bases at J, with 12 bases between. The CDR3 is made up of 13 amino acids. Per germline, CDR1 LNHDA and CDR2 SQIVND (reference sequence). CDR3 sequence reads: CASSIDYRVGQFF. Here the CDR3 DNA reads TGTGCCAGTAGTATAGACTACAGGGTCGGGCAGTTCTTC. Variable domain in full (rest from reference TRBV19 and TRBJ2-1): DGGITQSPKYLFRKEGQNVTLSCEQNLNHDAMYWYRQDPGQGLRLIYYSQIVNDFQKGDIAEGYSVSREKKESFPLTVTSAQKNPTAFYLCASSIDYRVGQFFGPGTRLTVL.

The chain employs TRBV4-2 and TRBJ1-1, with 9 bases that match TRBD1. J gave up 2 bases and V 0 bases, and 4 bases lay outside the gene matches. In germline, CDR1 is LGHNA, CDR2 YNFKEQ. The CDR3 covers 16 residues. The DNA for the CDR3 is TGTGCCAGCAGCCAAGAGGCGACAGGGGGTAACACTGAAGCTTTCTTT. Translating gives CASSQEATGGNTEAFF.

The chain joins TRBV9 to TRBJ2-1; no firm D call. V was shortened by 0 bases and J by 9 bases, with 13 bases between the two germline ends. Germline values: CDR1 SGDLS, CDR2 YYNGEE. The CDR3 contains 14 residues. The CDR3 DNA sequence: TGTGCCAGCAGCGTAGTCGGCTCTCTGGGTGAGCAGTTCTTC. The encoded protein is CASSVVGSLGEQFF. Using reference TRBV9 and TRBJ2-1 for the parts outside the CDR3, the full variable domain is DSGVTQTPKHLITATGQRVTLRCSPRSGDLSVYWYQQSLDQGLQFLIQYYNGEERAKGNILERFSAQQFPDLHSELNLSSLELGDSALYFCASSVVGSLGEQFFGPGTRLTVL.

The chain has TRBV4-3 and TRBJ2-3; 10 nucleotides align to TRBD1. The length of the CDR3 is 15 residues. The V and J ends lost 4 bases and 4 bases, in that order; junction bases with no gene match: 5. CDR1 LGHNA and CDR2 YSLEER come from the germline V gene. This chain's CDR3 is CASSPDRGGPDTQYF. The DNA for the CDR3 is TGCGCCAGCAGCCCGGACAGGGGGGGCCCAGATACGCAGTATTTT.

CDR3 DNA: TGTGCCAGCAGTTACACCGAGACTATAGCGGAAAAACTGTTTTTT. This translates into CASSYTETIAEKLFF. V usage is TRBV6-5 and J usage is TRBJ1-4; D remains unclear. The CDR3 contains 15 residues. Germline V gives CDR1 MNHEY, CDR2 SVGAGI. Trimming removed 2 bases from V and 8 bases from J, with 15 bases in between.

The chain uses TRBV5-4 and TRBJ2-1, with 8 bases identical to TRBD2. In germline, CDR1 is SGHNT, CDR2 YYREEE (reference sequence). J gave up 7 bases and V 1 base, and 10 bases lay outside the gene matches. CDR3 length: 16 amino acids. The CDR3 sequence is CASSLFIPLAGNEQFF. DNA of the CDR3: TGTGCCAGCAGCTTGTTCATACCGCTAGCGGGTAATGAGCAGTTCTTC.

V usage is TRBV6-1 and J usage is TRBJ2-3; D unresolved. Germline V gene lookup returns CDR1 MNHNS and CDR2 SASEGT. Trimming cost V 3 bases and J 2 bases, with 12 bases left between them. The CDR3 is 15 amino acids. DNA of the CDR3: TGTGCCAGCAGTGACCGCGGTCGGTTCACAGATACGCAGTATTTT. Translated, it gives CASSDRGRFTDTQYF.

V usage is TRBV2 and J usage is TRBJ1-2; D might be TRBD1 (6 bases). CDR1 is SNHLY, CDR2 FYNNEI, per germline. Trimming stripped 3 bases from V and 4 bases from J, with 12 bases between. The CDR3 is made up of 14 amino acids. In nucleotides, the CDR3 is TGTGCCAGCAGTGAGGAGGGGGAAGGCTATGGCTACACCTTC. This encodes CASSEEGEGYGYTF. Supplemented by reference TRBV2 and TRBJ1-2, the full variable domain reads EPEVTQTPSHQVTQMGQEVILRCVPISNHLYFYWYRQILGQKVEFLVSFYNNEISEKSEIFDDQFSVERPDGSNFTLKIRSTKLEDSAMYFCASSEEGEGYGYTFGSGTRLTVV.

A remark on this clone: Other DNA sequences of this sample code for an identical CDR3. This chain uses TRBV6-5 with TRBJ2-7, with 9 bases fitting TRBD1. CDR1 is MNHEY and CDR2 is SVGAGI in the germline V gene. The ends lost 0 bases at V and 2 bases at J; junction bases unmatched: 2. There are 15 residues in the CDR3. The chain's CDR3 is CASSYSGTGTYEQYF. The CDR3 DNA follows: TGTGCCAGCAGTTACTCGGGGACAGGGACCTACGAGCAGTACTTC.

This chain uses TRBV7-8 with TRBJ2-7; a weak D match, TRBD2 (6 bases). Germline V gives CDR1 SGHVS, CDR2 FQNEAQ. Trimming removed 5 bases at V and 6 bases at J, with 20 bases between. The CDR3 is 15 amino acids. The CDR3 nucleotides read TGTGCCAGCAGCAGAGGGACTCAGCATATGGCCGAGCAGTACTTC. It is translated as CASSRGTQHMAEQYF.

This chain connects TRBV5-8 to TRBJ2-1, with D unclear. The V and J ends lost 4 bases and 4 bases respectively, with 6 bases between them. In germline, CDR1 is SGHTS, CDR2 YDEGEE. CDR3 length equals 12 residues. The CDR3 spells CASSAQYNEQFF. Here the CDR3 DNA reads TGTGCCAGCAGCGCCCAATACAATGAGCAGTTCTTC.

A few counts support this clone. The chain links TRBV11-2 to TRBJ2-7, with TRBD2 matching over 9 bases. V shed 5 bases and J 0 bases; nucleotides not matched to a gene: 5. Per germline, CDR1 SGHAT and CDR2 FQNNGV. There are 15 residues in the CDR3. This CDR3 is CASSPERGASYEQYF. In nucleotides, the CDR3 is TGTGCCAGCAGCCCTGAGCGGGGGGCCTCCTACGAGCAGTACTTC.

The rearrangement uses TRBV5-6 and TRBJ1-2; perhaps TRBD1 as D (5 bases). The germline V gene has CDR1 SGHDT and CDR2 YYEEEE. V gave up 4 bases and J gave up 2 bases, with 15 bases separating them. This CDR3 comprises 15 residues. The CDR3 DNA sequence: TGTGCCAGCAGCACTGCCGGGACCGGGAACTATGGCTACACCTTC. Protein sequence: CASSTAGTGNYGYTF.